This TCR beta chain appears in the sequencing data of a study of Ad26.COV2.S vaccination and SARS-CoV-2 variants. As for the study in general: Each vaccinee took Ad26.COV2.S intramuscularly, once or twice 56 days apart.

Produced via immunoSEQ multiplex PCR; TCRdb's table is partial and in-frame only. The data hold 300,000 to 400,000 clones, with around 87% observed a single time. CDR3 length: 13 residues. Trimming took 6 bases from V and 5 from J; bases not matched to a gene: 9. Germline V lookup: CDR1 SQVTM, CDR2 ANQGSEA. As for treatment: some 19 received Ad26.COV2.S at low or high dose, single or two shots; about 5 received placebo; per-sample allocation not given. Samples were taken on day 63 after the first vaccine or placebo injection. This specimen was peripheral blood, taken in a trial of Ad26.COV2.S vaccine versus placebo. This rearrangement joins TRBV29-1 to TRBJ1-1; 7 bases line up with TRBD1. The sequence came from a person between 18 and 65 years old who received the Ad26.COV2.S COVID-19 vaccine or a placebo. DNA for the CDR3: TGCAGCGTGAAGGGGGCGGTGGGTACTGAAGCTTTCTTT. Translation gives CSVKGAVGTEAFF.